This T cell receptor (beta chain) was captured in a study of cytomegalovirus exposure and HLA in healthy donors. Germline V gene data show CDR1 as SGHRS and CDR2 as YFSETQ. The V gene lost 0 bases and the J gene lost 0 bases, with 4 bases spanning the gap. The CDR3 extends over 14 amino acids. 13 Jbeta primers and 60 Vbeta primers were used for the PCR. The protocol was immunoSEQ multiplex PCR, while the TCRdb copy is restricted to in-frame clones and leaves out a portion. This sample's table reports roughly 120,000 clones. The material sequenced was PBMCs. The TCR comes from a man in his forties in good health and CMV-seronegative. The gene calls are TRBV5-1 and TRBJ2-1; D gene uncertain. This chain's CDR3 is CASSLGASYNEQFF. The DNA for the CDR3 is TGCGCCAGCAGCTTGGGGGCCTCCTACAATGAGCAGTTCTTC.